This T cell receptor beta chain was captured by sequencing in a study of identifying expanded T cells in peripheral blood. Study results and limitations: Across healthy donors, higher total template counts meant significantly greater roughly 2-week count variance. Over two and four weeks, about 17 and 20 clones changed, versus 1.2 between replicates.

Generated by immunoSEQ multiplex PCR, the TCRdb table keeps only in-frame clones and is missing some. The sample includes around 120,000 clones, about 88% of them seen just once. This CDR3 contains 17 residues. Germline CDR1 reads SGHAT; CDR2 reads FQNNGV. V lost 1 base and J lost 0, with 14 bases in between. Healthy donors had no documented immune events, such as infections, while sampled. In regard to this clone: Its antigen is still unknown.

The chain has TRBV11-2 and TRBJ2-3, with D perhaps matching TRBD1 (6 bases). This sequence was found in a person aged 18 to 75 in good health. What was sequenced was blood. DNA of the CDR3: TGTGCCAGCAGCTTAGGTTGGGACAACTCTAGCACAGATACGCAGTATTTT. It codes for CASSLGWDNSSTDTQYF.